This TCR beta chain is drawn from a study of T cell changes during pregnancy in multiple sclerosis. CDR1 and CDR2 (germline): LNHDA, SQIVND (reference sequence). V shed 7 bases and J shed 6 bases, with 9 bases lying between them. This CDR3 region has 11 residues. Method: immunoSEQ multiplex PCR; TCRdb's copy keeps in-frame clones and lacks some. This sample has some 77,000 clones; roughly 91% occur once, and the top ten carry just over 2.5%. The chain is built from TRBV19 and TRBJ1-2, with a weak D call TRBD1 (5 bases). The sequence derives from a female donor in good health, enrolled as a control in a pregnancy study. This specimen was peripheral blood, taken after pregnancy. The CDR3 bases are TGTGCCAGTACGGGAGGGGATGGCTACACCTTC. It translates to CASTGGDGYTF.